Below, 6 T cell receptor beta chains from the same sample are listed, as sequenced in a study of regulatory T cells in long-lasting Graves disease (dated by TCRdb to 2020 to 2022). The time point tag for this specimen amounts to: newly diagnosed GD, antithyroid drugs for less than 3 months. RNA was extracted from PBMCs in TRIzol for both TCR sequencing and RNA sequencing. Library generation was performed with multiplex PCR. The sequencing machine was an Illumina HiSeq 4000. iRepertoire HTBI primers and Arm-PCR amplification of CDR3 regions were used to construct TCR beta libraries. The public sequencing data were trimmed at Q25 with fastp and processed into clonotypes with MiXCR by TCRdb, which kept only in-frame beta chains. CDR3 protein sequences are deduplicated, and each keeps its most common genes and DNA. The sample table shows hundreds of thousands of distinct CDR3 sequences, and about 16% are seen once. About 17% of the sample belongs to the ten largest clones.

The same sample was also studied in work on T cells in Graves' hyperthyroidism and ophthalmopathy.

The sequencing here drew on peripheral blood mononuclear cells (PBMCs), taken at new diagnosis, from a patient treated with antithyroid drugs. The receptors were sampled from a woman in her twenties or thirties with Graves disease. Donor details come from another sample of the same person, matched by shared clones.

The chain carries TRBV6-1 and TRBJ1-1, with D unclear. V gave up 4 bases and J gave up 8 bases, with 29 bases separating them. The CDR3 extends over 18 amino acids. The germline V gene has CDR1 MNHNS and CDR2 SASEGT. CDR3 sequence (DNA): TGTGCCAGCAGTGGGCAGAATACGGTATGGGAAAGCGTCTGGGAAGCTTTCTTT. Translated, it gives CASSGQNTVWESVWEAFF.

The chain is built from TRBV6-2 or TRBV6-3 and TRBJ2-2; the D is unclear. The CDR3 has 17 residues. V was pared by 2 bases and J by 4 bases, with 17 bases between. Germline CDR1 is MNHEY and CDR2 is SVGEGT. The CDR3 spells CASSYQGPNFGTGELFF. DNA of the CDR3: TGTGCCAGCAGTTACCAAGGACCCAATTTTGGCACCGGGGAGCTGTTTTTT.

This clonotype was seen repeatedly, ten times or more. The gene calls are TRBV24-1 and TRBJ1-2; D perhaps matches TRBD1 (6 bases). The V gene lost 10 bases and the J gene lost 7 bases, with 18 bases spanning the gap. CDR3 length: 13 amino acids. The germline CDR1 and CDR2 sequences are KGHDR and SFDVKD. In DNA, the CDR3 is TGTGCCACTTCTGCTGGGGGCCAGGCTGGCTACACCTTC. It specifies CATSAGGQAGYTF.

The sample holds many counts of this clonotype. CDR3 DNA: TGTGCCAGCAGCTTAGATCTTAGGGCCGAGCAGTACTTC. Its translation is CASSLDLRAEQYF. This chain links TRBV11-2 with TRBJ2-7; the D is unclear. The germline V gene has CDR1 SGHAT and CDR2 FQNNGV. V shed 0 bases and J shed 6 bases, with 9 bases lying between them. This CDR3 spans 13 amino acids.

This clonotype was counted many times. V is TRBV28 and J is TRBJ1-5; 7 nucleotides agree with TRBD1. With 3 bases clipped from V and 4 bases from J, the junction kept 12 bases outside the gene matches. Germline assignment: CDR1 MDHEN and CDR2 SYDVKM. CDR3 length: 17 residues. The CDR3 DNA follows: TGTGCCAGCAGTTTTGCGGGGGACAGTCGAGTGAATCAGCCCCAGCATTTT. Translating gives CASSFAGDSRVNQPQHF.

This clonotype occurred many times. V is TRBV20-1 and J is TRBJ1-5, with no clear D. Trimming removed 6 bases from V and 3 bases from J, with 12 bases in between. There are 13 residues in the CDR3. Germline V gene data show CDR1 as DFQATT and CDR2 as SNEGSKA (reference sequence). This chain's CDR3 is CSAEGGNNQPQHF. The CDR3 nucleotides read TGCAGTGCGGAGGGCGGAAACAATCAGCCCCAGCATTTT.